This T cell receptor (beta chain) is drawn from a study of T cell responses to AZD1222 COVID-19 vaccine. Study outcomes and limitations: White British people made up most donors, females outnumbered males, and clonal diversity was possibly underestimated. Elevations in Spike-specific TCR breadth and depth followed administration of two AZD1222 doses.

Profiled with immunoSEQ multiplex PCR; TCRdb holds only in-frame clones, not every one. The sample lists approximately 49,000 clones; 70% to 85% were seen once. About this clone itself: Its target is not known.

This CDR3 spans 15 amino acids. The germline V gene encodes CDR1 MDHEN and CDR2 SYDVKM. With V trimmed by 3 bases and J by 7 bases, 10 bases remained unmatched. This receptor was taken from an adult in good health. The sequences come from peripheral blood, collected on day 0 of MenACWY control vaccination. The genes are TRBV28 and TRBJ1-2; TRBD1 aligns across 8 bases. For the CDR3, the DNA is TGTGCCAGCAGTTTGGCAGACCAGGGGGCGCGTGGCTACACCTTC. This sequence encodes CASSLADQGARGYTF.